The T cell receptor (beta chain) described here comes from a study of blood T cell repertoires in COVID-19. TCRdb's copy holds only in-frame clones and misses some; the assay was immunoSEQ multiplex PCR. The repertoire holds roughly 28,000 clones, over 80% seen once, with about 67% in the top ten. The CDR3 sequence is 17 residues long. Germline CDR1 and CDR2: ENHRY and SYGVKD. The V end was cut by 0 bases, the J end by 5 bases, with 16 bases between. This clone appeared a few times. This sequence joins TRBV10-3 and TRBJ2-2, with TRBD2 as a possible D gene (6 bases). This receptor was obtained from a man aged 65-85 years with acute or convalescent COVID-19. Input material: peripheral blood. The CDR3 sequence is CAISESKAGRKTGELFF. CDR3 DNA: TGTGCCATCAGTGAGTCGAAAGCAGGGAGGAAAACCGGGGAGCTGTTTTTT.